These 10 T cell receptor beta chains originate from one sample sequenced in a study of shared clonotypes between healthy human individuals. The assay was immunoSEQ multiplex PCR, and TCRdb's table has in-frame clones only and misses some. The sample holds 660,000 or so clones, 90% to 97% seen once. Naive CD8 cells were CD45RO-negative, positively selected for CCR7, excluding terminally differentiated effector memory CD45RA+ cells. The sequencing sample was made of naive CD8+ T cells sorted from blood. These receptors all stem from a woman younger than 45 in good health.

The V and J genes are TRBV7-9 and TRBJ2-7; 10 bases agree with TRBD2. Per the germline V gene, CDR1 is SEHNR and CDR2 is FQNEAQ (reference sequence). The J segment lost 3 bases and the V segment lost 5 bases, leaving 7 bases of the junction unmatched. This CDR3 is 15 amino acids long. The chain's CDR3 is CASSAPGTSVYEQYF. The CDR3 DNA reads as TGTGCCAGCAGCGCCCCCGGGACTAGCGTCTACGAGCAGTACTTC.

This chain joins TRBV14 and TRBJ1-1, with D possibly matching TRBD1 (5 bases). Trimming cost V 5 bases and J 4 bases, with 17 bases left between them. The CDR3 extends over 15 amino acids. CDR1 is SGHDN, CDR2 FVKESK, per germline. The CDR3 loop is CASSFLGGVITEAFF. CDR3 nucleotide sequence: TGTGCCAGCAGCTTCCTCGGGGGGGTGATCACTGAAGCTTTCTTT. Full variable domain (missing parts from reference TRBV14 and TRBJ1-1): EAGVTQFPSHSVIEKGQTVTLRCDPISGHDNLYWYRRVMGKEIKFLLHFVKESKQDESGMPNNRFLAERTGGTYSTLKVQPAELEDSGVYFCASSFLGGVITEAFFGQGTRLTVV.

The chain carries TRBV14 and TRBJ1-2; D is possibly TRBD1 (6 bases). This CDR3 comprises 12 residues. Between the trimmed V and J ends, which lost 6 bases and 7 bases, there was a span of 12 bases. Germline V gene data show CDR1 as SGHDN and CDR2 as FVKESK. CDR3 DNA sequence: TGTGCCAGCAGTCCCACAGGGTTTGGCTACACCTTC. Protein: CASSPTGFGYTF.

The rearrangement joins TRBV5-1 to TRBJ2-3; weak D call: TRBD2 (6 bases). CDR1 is SGHRS, CDR2 YFSETQ, per germline. The CDR3 is 17 amino acids. Trimming removed 0 bases from V and 1 base from J, with 15 bases in between. The CDR3 is CASSLEFSGWRTDTQYF. The CDR3 bases are TGCGCCAGCAGCTTGGAGTTTAGCGGATGGCGCACAGATACGCAGTATTTT.

Here the CDR3 reads CASSQSRLSGANVLTF. DNA of the CDR3: TGCGCCAGCAGCCAGAGCAGGCTCTCTGGGGCCAACGTCCTGACTTTC. This chain connects TRBV4-1 to TRBJ2-6; no definite D call. V lost 3 bases, J lost 0 bases, and 9 bases lay in between. There are 16 residues in the CDR3. Germline V lookup: CDR1 MGHRA, CDR2 YSYEKL.

The chain joins TRBV9 to TRBJ1-1; no reliable D call. The CDR3 totals 15 residues. CDR1 is SGDLS and CDR2 is YYNGEE in the germline V gene. V was shortened by 4 bases and J by 1 base, with 14 bases between the two germline ends. The CDR3 loop is CASSTSGKGNTEAFF. CDR3 DNA: TGTGCCAGCAGCACCTCCGGGAAGGGGAACACTGAAGCTTTCTTT.

This clone has just a few counts. Within the sample, other DNA sequences also encode this same CDR3. This chain connects TRBV9 to TRBJ2-7, with 7 bases identical to TRBD1. This CDR3 is 15 amino acids long. The V gene end was trimmed by 1 base and the J gene end by 2 bases; junction bases not matched to a gene: 6. CDR1 is SGDLS and CDR2 is YYNGEE in the germline V gene. CDR3 nucleotides: TGTGCCAGCAGCGTAACCCGGGACAGCCCCTACGAGCAGTACTTC. As protein: CASSVTRDSPYEQYF.

The CDR3 loop reads CASSPGLAGVNEQFF. In nucleotides, the CDR3 is TGTGCCAGCAGCCCGGGACTAGCGGGAGTCAATGAGCAGTTCTTC. The chain employs TRBV5-4 and TRBJ2-1, with 14 nucleotides matching TRBD2. The CDR3 length is 15 residues. Germline V gene lookup returns CDR1 SGHNT and CDR2 YYREEE (reference sequence). With 4 bases clipped from V and 6 bases from J, the junction kept 3 bases outside the gene matches.

The chain couples TRBV10-3 to TRBJ2-7, with 7 bases fitting TRBD1. The trim removed 6 bases at V and 5 bases at J, leaving 10 bases unmatched. Germline values: CDR1 ENHRY, CDR2 SYGVKD. CDR3 size: 14 residues. CDR3 sequence: CAIRDRERGNEQYF. The CDR3 DNA follows: TGTGCCATCAGAGACAGGGAGCGTGGCAACGAGCAGTACTTC.

The chain joins TRBV27 to TRBJ2-5, with 10 bases matching TRBD2. The germline CDR1 and CDR2 sequences are MNHEY and SMNVEV (reference sequence). After removal of 6 bases from V and 0 bases from J, the junction contained 4 bases not matched to a gene. This CDR3 is built from 15 residues. CDR3 region: CASSLLAGHQETQYF. The DNA of the CDR3 is TGTGCCAGCAGCCTACTAGCGGGACACCAAGAGACCCAGTACTTC.